The 8 T cell receptor beta chains in this list originate from one sample, sequenced in a study of human thymus T cells. Produced via immunoSEQ multiplex PCR; TCRdb's table is partial and in-frame only. The profile covers tens of thousands of clones, with approximately 95% appearing a single time and 0.095% to 0.15% taken by the ten largest. Sequencing input: blood. The receptors were sampled from a boy under two years old with a congenital heart defect but otherwise immunologically healthy.

The V and J genes are TRBV4-2 and TRBJ2-3, with 11 bases lining up with TRBD2. The CDR3 sequence is 17 residues long. V was pared by 0 bases and J by 3 bases, with 5 bases of the junction left unmatched. Germline V gene data show CDR1 as LGHNA and CDR2 as YNFKEQ. CDR3 amino acids: CASSQDYTSGGTDTQYF. The CDR3 nucleotides are TGTGCCAGCAGCCAAGATTACACTAGCGGGGGAACAGATACGCAGTATTTT.

CDR3 sequence reads: CASSEETQYF. As DNA, the CDR3 is TGTGCCAGCAGTGAAGAGACCCAGTACTTC. The chain uses TRBV25-1 and TRBJ2-5, with no clear D. The germline V and J ends were trimmed by 2 bases and 5 bases, with 0 bases remaining between them. The length of the CDR3 is 10 residues. In germline, CDR1 is MGHDK, CDR2 SYGVNS.

The chain links TRBV19 to TRBJ2-2; D call uncertain. V was cut by 3 bases and J by 4 bases, with 15 bases left in between. Germline V gene data show CDR1 as LNHDA and CDR2 as SQIVND (reference sequence). CDR3 length: 16 amino acids. This CDR3 reads CASSMGIIRLTGELFF. CDR3 bases: TGTGCCAGTAGTATGGGGATTATACGTCTCACCGGGGAGCTGTTTTTT.

The CDR3 here is CASSLRGVLETQYF. For the CDR3, the DNA is TGTGCCAGCAGCCTAAGGGGGGTCTTAGAGACCCAGTACTTC. This chain uses TRBV6-1 with TRBJ2-5, with D perhaps matching TRBD1 or TRBD2 (6 bases each). CDR3 length equals 14 residues. V dropped 6 bases and J dropped 4 bases, with 15 bases sitting between them. The germline CDR1 and CDR2 sequences are MNHNS and SASEGT.

This clone was counted once. The chain combines TRBV28 with TRBJ1-2; 8 nucleotides line up with TRBD1. J lost 1 base, V lost 10 bases, and 8 bases had no gene match. CDR3 length equals 14 residues. CDR1 and CDR2 from the germline V gene are MDHEN and SYDVKM. In DNA, the CDR3 is TGTGCCATTTGGGACAGGCGACTTAACTATGGCTACACCTTC. Encoded protein: CAIWDRRLNYGYTF.

The chain recombines TRBV11-2 with TRBJ2-5, with D possibly matching TRBD2 (7 bases). Trimming took 1 base from V and 7 from J, leaving 22 bases between them. The V gene's germline CDR1 is SGHAT and CDR2 FQNNGV. The CDR3 is 17 residues long. Here the CDR3 DNA reads TGTGCCAGCAGCTTAGGAAGAGGAAGAGGGGGGGCCGGGACCCAGTACTTC. Encoded protein: CASSLGRGRGGAGTQYF.

The gene calls are TRBV28 and TRBJ2-2; 7 nucleotides align to TRBD2. Germline lookup yields CDR1 MDHEN and CDR2 SYDVKM. The CDR3 is 15 amino acids. V gave up 6 bases and J gave up 7 bases; unmatched junction bases: 11. The CDR3 DNA sequence: TGTGCCAGCAGCTCAGGAGGACTAGTGGGCGGGGAGCTGTTTTTT. It codes for CASSSGGLVGGELFF.

The chain combines TRBV5-1 with TRBJ2-7, with TRBD1 identical over 10 bases. J lost 0 bases, V lost 3 bases, and 0 bases had no gene match. The CDR3 runs 14 residues. Germline V gene lookup returns CDR1 SGHRS and CDR2 YFSETQ. The CDR3 here is CASSWTGGSYEQYF. CDR3 in DNA: TGCGCCAGCAGCTGGACAGGGGGCTCCTACGAGCAGTACTTC.